This is a list of T cell receptor beta chains from one sample in a study of T cell responses to AZD1222 COVID-19 vaccine. Sequencing was performed with immunoSEQ multiplex PCR; in TCRdb, only in-frame clones are kept and a portion is missing. The table has 140,000 to 150,000 clones, approximately 88% seen once. The sample here was peripheral blood, taken on day 0 of AZD1222 vaccination. The source is an adult in good health. The CDR3 runs from the conserved cysteine through the conserved F or W. D genes are given only for firm matches. A clone size is listed for some rows: how often the clone was seen (once, few, many), or a class if it is expanded.

J | size | V | D | DNA | CDR3
TRBJ2-7 | - | TRBV11-2 | TRBD2 | TGTGCCAGCAGCCCAGGGCTAGCGGGGTGGTACGAGCAGTACTTC | CASSPGLAGWYEQYF
TRBJ2-3 | - | TRBV5-6 | - | TGTGCCAGCAGCTTGGGGGGGTCTAGCACAGATACGCAGTATTTT | CASSLGGSSTDTQYF
TRBJ1-2 | - | TRBV28 | - | TGTGCCAGCACCCAAGGGGATGGCTACACCTTC | CASTQGDGYTF
TRBJ2-3 | - | TRBV7-3 | TRBD2 | TGTGCCAGCAGCCCTGCAGCGGGGGGTAGCACAGATACGCAGTATTTT | CASSPAAGGSTDTQYF
TRBJ1-1 | - | TRBV28 | - | TGTGCCAGCAGTGGGGCCAGGGCCGAGAACACTGAAGCTTTCTTT | CASSGARAENTEAFF
TRBJ1-6 | once | TRBV4-2 | - | TGTGCCAGCAGCCAAGACGGTACCCTCCACTTT | CASSQDGTLHF
TRBJ2-7 | once | TRBV7-2 | TRBD2 | TGTGCCAGCAGCCCCGGGCGCGGGGGCTCCTACGAGCAGTACTTC | CASSPGRGGSYEQYF
TRBJ1-5 | - | TRBV19 | - | TGTGCCAGTACCGAAGGGAGGGGGAAGGGCAATCAGCCCCAGCATTTT | CASTEGRGKGNQPQHF
TRBJ1-6 | - | TRBV25-1 | - | TGTGCCAGCAGTGATAGTAGGGGCTCCTATAATTCACCCCTCCACTTT | CASSDSRGSYNSPLHF
TRBJ2-7 | few | TRBV7-2 | TRBD2 | TGTGCCAGCAGCCCCCACGGGACTAGAAGATACGAGCAGTACTTC | CASSPHGTRRYEQYF
TRBJ2-2 | once | TRBV11-2 | TRBD1 | TGTGCCAGCAGCTTAGCCCCCCAAAAGACAGGGGGCTATACCGGGGAGCTGTTTTTT | CASSLAPQKTGGYTGELFF
TRBJ2-3 | once | TRBV7-2 | TRBD1 | TGTGCCAGCAGCTTAGTCGGGACAGGTGTTACAGATACGCAGTATTTT | CASSLVGTGVTDTQYF
TRBJ1-1 | - | TRBV7-2 | - | TGTGCCAGCAGCTTAGACGACGGGCGTCTGAACACTGAAGCTTTCTTT | CASSLDDGRLNTEAFF
TRBJ2-7 | - | TRBV11-1 | - | TGTGCCAGCAGCGTGATAGGGGGTCCCTACGAGCAGTACTTC | CASSVIGGPYEQYF
TRBJ2-2 | - | TRBV7-2 | TRBD2 | TGTGCCAGCAGCCCGGGAGCGGGGGCGAACACCGGGGAGCTGTTTTTT | CASSPGAGANTGELFF
TRBJ1-6 | - | TRBV5-1 | TRBD1 | TGCGCCAGCAGCTTGATGGGGACAGAGAATTCACCCCTCCACTTT | CASSLMGTENSPLHF
TRBJ1-5 | - | TRBV28 | - | TGTGCCAGCAGCGAAATCTTAGGGGGGGGGCAGCCCCAGCATTTT | CASSEILGGGQPQHF
TRBJ2-7 | once | TRBV19 | - | TGTGCCAGTAGCCGGGGGCAGGCCTACGAGCAGTACTTC | CASSRGQAYEQYF
TRBJ2-2 | - | TRBV3-1/TRBV3-2 | - | TGTGCCAGCAGCCCCGGAGCGAACACCGGGGAGCTGTTTTTT | CASSPGANTGELFF
TRBJ1-2 | - | TRBV27 | TRBD1 | TGTGCCAGCAGTCCCCAGGGGGCACACCTGGCCTATGGCTACACCTTC | CASSPQGAHLAYGYTF
TRBJ2-5 | - | TRBV5-1 | - | TGCGCCAGCAGCTCGTCGCCGGGGACAACGGAGACCCAGTACTTC | CASSSSPGTTETQYF
TRBJ2-7 | - | TRBV19 | - | TGTGCCAGTAGCGGTGGTTACGAGCAGTACTTC | CASSGGYEQYF
TRBJ2-1 | - | TRBV11-2 | TRBD1 | TGTGCCAGCAGCTTAGATTTACAGACAGGGGAAGACAATGAGCAGTTCTTC | CASSLDLQTGEDNEQFF
TRBJ2-2 | - | TRBV29-1 | - | TGCAGCGTTGACGGGGGGCCAGGGACGATGAACACCGGGGAGCTGTTTTTT | CSVDGGPGTMNTGELFF
TRBJ1-6 | - | TRBV21-1 | - | TGTGCCAGCAGCAAAGCGCGGGGGCGATGGAATTCACCCCTCCACTTT | CASSKARGRWNSPLHF
TRBJ2-3 | few | TRBV28 | TRBD2 | TGTGCCAGCAGCCCAGCGGGGGGGCCTACCACAGATACGCAGTATTTT | CASSPAGGPTTDTQYF
TRBJ1-1 | - | TRBV10-3 | TRBD1 | TGTGCCATCAGTGACCCCGGGACAGGGAACACTGAAGCTTTCTTT | CAISDPGTGNTEAFF
TRBJ1-5 | once | TRBV11-2 | - | TGTGCCAGCAGCTTAAGTGGGAACAATCAGCCCCAGCATTTT | CASSLSGNNQPQHF
TRBJ1-6 | - | TRBV2 | TRBD1 | TGTGCCAGCAGCACAGGGGGCGGAAATTCACCCCTCCACTTT | CASSTGGGNSPLHF
TRBJ1-1 | few | TRBV19 | - | TGTGCCAGTAGTATTGCCGCAGGGTCTTTCGCTGAAGCTTTCTTT | CASSIAAGSFAEAFF
TRBJ2-3 | - | TRBV6-2/TRBV6-3 | TRBD1 | TGTGCCAGCAGTTACTCTGGACAGGGGATAGATACGCAGTATTTT | CASSYSGQGIDTQYF
TRBJ1-2 | - | TRBV7-9 | - | TGTGCCAGCAGCTTAGGGCGGGGTCAGGCTGGCTACACCTTC | CASSLGRGQAGYTF